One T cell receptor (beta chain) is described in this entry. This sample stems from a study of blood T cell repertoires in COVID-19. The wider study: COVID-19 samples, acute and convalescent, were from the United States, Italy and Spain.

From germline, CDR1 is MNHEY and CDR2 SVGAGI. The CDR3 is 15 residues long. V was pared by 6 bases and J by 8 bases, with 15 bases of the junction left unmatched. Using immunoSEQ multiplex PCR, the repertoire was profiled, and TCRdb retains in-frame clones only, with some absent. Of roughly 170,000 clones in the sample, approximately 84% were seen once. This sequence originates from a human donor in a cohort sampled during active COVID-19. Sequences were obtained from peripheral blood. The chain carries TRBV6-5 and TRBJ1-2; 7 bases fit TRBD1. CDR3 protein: CASRARTGGRSGYTF. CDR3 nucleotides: TGTGCCAGCAGGGCGAGGACAGGAGGTAGATCGGGCTACACCTTC.